This TCR beta chain was recorded in a study of blood T cell repertoires in COVID-19. Per the original data handling: Researchers report that nucleated cell counts were estimated from reference gene primer amplification. Sequencing used immunoSEQ multiplex PCR; TCRdb keeps in-frame clones, though not all of them. V, J and clone size are those of that table, while D and trimming were read from the DNA. Counted here are about 43,000 clones, approximately 88% occurring once; the ten biggest clones make up roughly 15%. This CDR3 spans 14 amino acids. Germline-derived CDR1 and CDR2 are MDHEN and SYDVKM. The germline V and J ends were trimmed by 5 bases and 5 bases, with 15 bases remaining between them.

This TCR was sampled from a man aged 55 to 70 with active COVID-19. The gene calls are TRBV28 and TRBJ2-5, with a possible D match to TRBD2 (5 bases). Sequencing was carried out using peripheral blood. This CDR3 reads CASSQNRGWETQYF. The CDR3 nucleotides are TGTGCCAGCAGTCAGAACCGAGGGTGGGAGACCCAGTACTTC. The whole variable domain, remainder taken from reference TRBV28 and TRBJ2-5, is DVKVTQSSRYLVKRTGEKVFLECVQDMDHENMFWYRQDPGLGLRLIYFSYDVKMKEKGDIPEGYSVSREKKERFSLILESASTNQTSMYLCASSQNRGWETQYFGPGTRLLVL.